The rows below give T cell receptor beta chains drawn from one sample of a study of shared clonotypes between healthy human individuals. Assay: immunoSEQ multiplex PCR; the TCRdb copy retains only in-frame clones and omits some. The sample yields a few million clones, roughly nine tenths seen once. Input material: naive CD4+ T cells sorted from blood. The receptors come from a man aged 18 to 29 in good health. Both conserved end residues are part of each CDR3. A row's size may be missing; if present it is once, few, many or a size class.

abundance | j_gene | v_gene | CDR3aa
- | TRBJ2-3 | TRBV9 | CASSVGRLAGGFGDTQYF
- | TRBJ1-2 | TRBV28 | CASSQPLGQGFRGYTF
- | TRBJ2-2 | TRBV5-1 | CASTLDPNTGELFF
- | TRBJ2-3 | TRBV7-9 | CASSPRRLAGDGTDTQYF
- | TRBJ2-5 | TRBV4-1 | CASSGRAQETQYF
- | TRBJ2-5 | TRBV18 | CASSPSTGGETQYF
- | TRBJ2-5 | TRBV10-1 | CASSEPGLAGGPRETQYF
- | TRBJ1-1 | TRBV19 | CASSRSTGGRAEAFF
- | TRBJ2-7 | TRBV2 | CASSGQEYEQYF
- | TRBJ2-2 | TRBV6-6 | CASSYGGRTGELFF
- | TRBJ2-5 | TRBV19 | CASSIGQGVGETQYF
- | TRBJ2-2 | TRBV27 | CASSPGTSGSGPAGELFF
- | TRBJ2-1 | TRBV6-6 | CASRTTGGINEQFF
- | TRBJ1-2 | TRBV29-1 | CSTPLRLGQPDTF
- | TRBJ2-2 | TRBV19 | CASGQGIPGELFF
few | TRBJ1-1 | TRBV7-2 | CASSFSRNTEAFF
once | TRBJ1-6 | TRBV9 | CASSVSSYNSPLHF
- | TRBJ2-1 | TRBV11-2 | CASSRWGSQVNNEQFF
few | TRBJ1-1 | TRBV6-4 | CASSRQENTEAFF
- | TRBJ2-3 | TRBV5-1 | CASSEGASTDTQYF
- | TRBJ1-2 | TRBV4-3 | CASSQDAGNYGYTF
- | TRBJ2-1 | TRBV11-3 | CASSTARGTYNEQFF
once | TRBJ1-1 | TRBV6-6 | CASSQARGGTEAFF
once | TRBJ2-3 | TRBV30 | CAWSHGQEGGPRDTQYF
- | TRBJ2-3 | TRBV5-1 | CASSLGRDRGTDTQYF
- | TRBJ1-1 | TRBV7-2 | CASSLVGIRGFGNTEAFF
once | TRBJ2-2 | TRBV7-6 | CASSRDRISTGELFF
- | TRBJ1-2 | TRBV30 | CAWSGTGGGMGYTF
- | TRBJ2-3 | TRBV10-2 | CASSIGGVSRADTQYF
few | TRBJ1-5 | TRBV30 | CAWSRGGQPQHF